A few counts support the clone carrying this TCR beta chain. Generation of TCR cDNA used 5'RACE template switching (which added a universal primer site and UMIs). Each CDR3 protein is one row after TCRdb ran MiXCR on the 5' RACE reads. The sample yields under 400,000 distinct CDR3 sequences, around 13% seen once. The sample belongs to a study of T cells after yellow fever vaccination. Germline CDR1 is MDHEN and CDR2 is SYDVKM. Trimming cost V 4 bases and J 2 bases, with 11 bases left between them. There are 14 residues in the CDR3. The sequence was collected from a man aged 18 to 30 who received the YFV17D yellow fever vaccine. Sequences were derived from CD4+ T cells sorted from PBMCs, sampled 15 days after the yellow fever booster vaccination. The genes are TRBV28 and TRBJ1-2, with D possibly being TRBD1 (5 bases). CDR3 nucleotides: TGTGCCAGCAGTTCCCCCCCAGGGAACTATGGCTACACCTTC. Protein product: CASSSPPGNYGYTF.